One T cell receptor (beta chain) is described in this entry. Its target antigen remains unknown. Base qualities were left out, and no much larger clone turns up one base away. Every donor was a healthy Caucasian. Receptor libraries were prepared by 5' RACE. Sequencer: Illumina HiSeq 2000. A universal primer binding site was introduced by template switching, and a unique molecular identifier was present in the final cDNA, enabling accurate counting of TCR cDNA molecules. First-strand cDNA for TCR alpha and beta chains was synthesized from specific primers in the conserved constant-segment region. To control for contamination, every cDNA library carried two barcodes: a SMART-Mk sample barcode plus Illumina barcodes. TruSeq adapter sequences, together with Illumina sample barcodes, were added in two successive PCR steps. TCR alpha and beta cDNA libraries were sequenced on the Illumina HiSeq platform with custom primers. Per the original workflow: Unique molecular identifiers were extracted from raw reads with MiGEC, and CDR3 positions were determined with MiXCR. For each individual, recombination models were inferred using an EM algorithm with the repgenHMM and IGoR tools. Shared clonotype analysis was performed with the tcR package in R, normalizing sharing by the product of cloneset sizes. Out-of-frame nonproductive sequences were analyzed to study raw recombination free of thymic and clonal selection effects. Using fastp at Q25 and MiXCR, TCRdb reprocessed the public reads and kept productive beta chains. Each record represents a unique CDR3 protein, reported with the most common genes and DNA among its rows. Clone size and V and J calls follow TCRdb, not the original study. The sample table records 1.5 million to 2 million distinct CDR3 sequences; around 33% of these occur just once. The ten top clones hold 0.25% to 0.3% of the sample.

The data were taken from a study of identical twins (dated by TCRdb to about 2016). Study-level background: To test whether fetal clonotypes persist, this study deep-sequenced TCR alpha and beta repertoires from monozygotic twins, from unrelated adults of various ages, and from cord blood. To rule out contamination, replicate twin experiments were performed at different times with different library preparation protocols.

Study-wide conclusions, independent of this receptor: Excess twin sharing in beta out-of-frame sequences was weaker because fewer shared sequences lowered the signal-to-noise ratio. Zero-insertion analyses could be partly confounded by invariant T cells such as MAIT and iNKT, although diverse VJ usage argued against such confounding for most clonotypes. Because the same donors could not be followed over many years, conclusions were based on cross-sectional statistical analysis. Abundant cord blood beta clonotypes carried fewer insertions; young adult naive repertoires showed a weaker similar trend, while memory repertoires showed none. Compared with coincidental sharing between unrelated individuals, out-of-frame TCR alpha sequences shared between twins showed an excess of sequences with low generation probability. Recombination models systematically underestimated out-of-frame TCR alpha sharing in monozygotic twins but agreed with sharing between unrelated individuals.

The germline V gene specifies SGHRS as CDR1 and YFSETQ as CDR2. Trimming removed 0 bases from V and 0 bases from J, leaving 9 bases between the germline ends. The CDR3 sequence holds 15 residues, the cysteine and phenylalanine included. Left in the record is the CDR3 DNA by itself, 45 bases read in frame from the first base. In this chain, TRBV5-1 is recombined with TRBJ1-1; too little of a D gene remains to name it. Specimen: cord blood. This TCR was sampled from a newborn girl in good health. The CDR3 reads CASSLAPEVNTEAFF. The nucleotide sequence is given as TGCGCCAGCAGCTTGGCCCCGGAGGTGAACACTGAAGCTTTCTTT.